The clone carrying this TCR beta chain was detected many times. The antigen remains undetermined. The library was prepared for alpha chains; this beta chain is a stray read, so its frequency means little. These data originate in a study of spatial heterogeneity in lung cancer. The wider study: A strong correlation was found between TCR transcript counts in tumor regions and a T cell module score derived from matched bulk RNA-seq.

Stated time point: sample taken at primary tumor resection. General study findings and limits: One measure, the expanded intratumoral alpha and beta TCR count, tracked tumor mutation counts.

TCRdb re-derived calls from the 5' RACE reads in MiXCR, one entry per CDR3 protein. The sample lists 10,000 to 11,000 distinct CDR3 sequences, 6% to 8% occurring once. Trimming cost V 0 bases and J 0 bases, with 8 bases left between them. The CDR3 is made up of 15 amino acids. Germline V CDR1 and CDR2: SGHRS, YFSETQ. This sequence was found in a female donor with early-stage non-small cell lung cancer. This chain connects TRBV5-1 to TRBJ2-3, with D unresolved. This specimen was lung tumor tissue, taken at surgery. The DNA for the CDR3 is TGCGCCAGCAGCTTGGAAGCGTCTAGCACAGATACGCAGTATTTT. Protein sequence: CASSLEASSTDTQYF.